What follows are 19 T cell receptor beta chains derived from one specimen sequenced in a study of T cell repertoires in aging, cancer and after chemotherapy. Peripheral blood genomic DNA, not sorted cells or RNA, was the template. TRB rearrangements spanning V, D and J were amplified using mixed TRB-A/B primers. TCRdb re-called the multiplex PCR reads with MiXCR, one entry per CDR3 protein. The profile shows more than 15,000 distinct CDR3 sequences, 40% to 55% of them singletons. The material sequenced was blood. The receptors come from a human donor in good health.

V usage is TRBV27 and J usage is TRBJ1-5; 8 bases line up with TRBD1. The V gene end was trimmed by 3 bases and the J gene end by 1 base; junction bases not matched to a gene: 11. The CDR3 contains 18 residues. The germline V gene encodes CDR1 MNHEY and CDR2 SMNVEV (reference sequence). The CDR3 region is CASSLSSYRGKSNQPQHF. The DNA for the CDR3 is TGTGCCAGCAGTTTGTCATCCTACAGGGGGAAGAGCAATCAGCCCCAGCATTTT.

The V gene is TRBV19, the J gene TRBJ2-1, with a possible D match to TRBD1 (6 bases). V dropped 6 bases and J dropped 6 bases, with 12 bases sitting between them. Germline values: CDR1 LNHDA, CDR2 SQIVND (reference sequence). The CDR3 runs 13 residues. CDR3 sequence: CASRRSGVNEQFF. The CDR3 bases are TGTGCCAGTAGAAGGTCAGGGGTCAATGAGCAGTTCTTC.

The chain uses TRBV19 and TRBJ2-1, with 11 bases that match TRBD2. V shed 8 bases, J shed 3 bases, and the junction held 6 bases outside the gene matches. Germline V gene sequence: CDR1 LNHDA, CDR2 SQIVND (reference sequence). This CDR3 has 15 amino acids. The CDR3 DNA reads as TGTGCCAGTCGCTCACTAGCGGGAGACTACAATGAGCAGTTCTTC. Translating gives CASRSLAGDYNEQFF. The whole variable domain, remainder taken from reference TRBV19 and TRBJ2-1, is DGGITQSPKYLFRKEGQNVTLSCEQNLNHDAMYWYRQDPGQGLRLIYYSQIVNDFQKGDIAEGYSVSREKKESFPLTVTSAQKNPTAFYLCASRSLAGDYNEQFFGPGTRLTVL.

V usage is TRBV18 and J usage is TRBJ2-2, with D possibly matching TRBD2 (6 bases). Germline V CDR1 and CDR2: KGHSH, LQKENI. The length of the CDR3 is 15 residues. Trimming left V 2 bases short and J 2 bases short, with 9 bases between. DNA of the CDR3: TGTGCCAGCTCACCAGGAGGGTCTAACACCGGGGAGCTGTTTTTT. It codes for CASSPGGSNTGELFF.

In this sample, this clonotype is medium-sized. The chain employs TRBV29-1 and TRBJ2-1, with D tentatively TRBD2 (6 bases). CDR3 length equals 16 residues. Germline V gene lookup returns CDR1 SQVTM and CDR2 ANQGSEA. The V and J ends lost 4 bases and 1 base respectively, with 17 bases between them. CDR3 in DNA: TGCAGCGTTGGGGGGGATCAGGGATTATCCTACAATGAGCAGTTCTTC. Its protein is CSVGGDQGLSYNEQFF.

The gene calls are TRBV6-5 and TRBJ2-2, with unresolved D. The CDR3 has 11 residues. With 7 bases removed from V and 6 bases from J, the gap between germline ends came to 6 bases. Germline CDR1 reads MNHEY; CDR2 reads SVGAGI. The CDR3 nucleotides are TGTGCCAGCAAAAGGGCCGGGGAGCTGTTTTTT. Protein sequence: CASKRAGELFF.

The chain has TRBV7-9 and TRBJ2-7; no clear D gene. The CDR3 contains 13 residues. With 0 bases removed from V and 7 bases from J, the gap between germline ends came to 10 bases. Germline V gene data show CDR1 as SEHNR and CDR2 as FQNEAQ (reference sequence). In DNA, the CDR3 is TGTGCCAGCAGCTTAGCAGGGTTCGGTGAGCAGTACTTC. This translates into CASSLAGFGEQYF. The full variable domain, rest sourced from reference TRBV7-9 and TRBJ2-7, is DTGVSQNPRHKITKRGQNVTFRCDPISEHNRLYWYRQTLGQGPEFLTYFQNEAQLEKSRLLSDRFSAERPKGSFSTLEIQRTEQGDSAMYLCASSLAGFGEQYFGPGTRLTVT.

V is TRBV11-1 and J is TRBJ2-5, with 7 bases matching TRBD1. V trimming: 4 bases; J trimming: 1 base; junction bases outside the gene matches: 9. The length of the CDR3 is 16 residues. Germline V gene data show CDR1 as SGHAT and CDR2 as FQDESV (reference sequence). The CDR3 here is CASSSGGQNLQETQYF. In DNA form, the CDR3 reads TGTGCCAGCAGCTCAGGGGGACAGAACCTCCAAGAGACCCAGTACTTC.

Here the CDR3 DNA reads TGTGCCAGCAGCCAGCGAGGGAGTTATGGCTACACCTTC. Translation: CASSQRGSYGYTF. The chain is built from TRBV6-2 or TRBV6-3 and TRBJ1-2; D is unresolved. The CDR3 extends over 13 amino acids. The germline V gene encodes CDR1 MNHEY and CDR2 SVGEGT. The germline V and J ends were trimmed by 6 bases and 5 bases, with 13 bases remaining between them.

This clonotype is labeled as medium-sized. The chain combines TRBV29-1 with TRBJ2-1, with 8 bases fitting TRBD2. Losses at the gene ends were 4 bases for V and 1 base for J; bases not matched to a gene: 3. The CDR3 sequence is 14 residues long. Germline-derived CDR1 and CDR2 are SQVTM and ANQGSEA. As DNA, the CDR3 is TGCAGCGTTGGACTAGCGAGGTCCTACAATGAGCAGTTCTTC. It yields the protein CSVGLARSYNEQFF.

This sequence joins TRBV30 and TRBJ2-7; D is possibly TRBD2 (5 bases). Germline V gene lookup returns CDR1 GTSNPN and CDR2 SVGIG (reference sequence). The germline V and J ends were trimmed by 6 bases and 1 base, with 16 bases remaining between them. There are 14 residues in the CDR3. CDR3 DNA: TGTGCCTGCGCCTTCAGAGGACTTTCCTACGAGCAGTACTTC. The encoded protein is CACAFRGLSYEQYF.

This clonotype has just a few counts. V and J are TRBV30 and TRBJ1-4; 9 nucleotides match TRBD1. After removal of 4 bases from V and 5 bases from J, the junction contained 8 bases not matched to a gene. The CDR3 loop spans 15 amino acids. Germline CDR1 and CDR2: GTSNPN and SVGIG (reference sequence). The CDR3 DNA reads as TGTGCCTGGACCCTAGGACAGGGGCGGAATGAAAAACTGTTTTTT. It codes for CAWTLGQGRNEKLFF.

The chain links TRBV6-6 to TRBJ1-2; the match to TRBD1 covers 8 bases. The CDR3 is made up of 12 amino acids. Germline V gives CDR1 MNHNY, CDR2 SVGAGI (reference sequence). The V gene end was trimmed by 7 bases and the J gene end by 7 bases; junction bases not matched to a gene: 5. The DNA of the CDR3 is TGTGCCAGCACCTCGGACAGGGTTGGCTACACCTTC. Protein: CASTSDRVGYTF.

The chain has TRBV27 and TRBJ1-3, with a weak D call TRBD1 (5 bases). CDR1 MNHEY and CDR2 SMNVEV come from the germline V gene (reference sequence). V shed 8 bases and J shed 8 bases, with 13 bases lying between them. CDR3 length: 12 residues. In DNA form, the CDR3 reads TGTGCCAGCCGGGGCAACCAGGACACCATATATTTT. This translates into CASRGNQDTIYF.

The chain carries TRBV12-3 or TRBV12-4 and TRBJ1-6; no clear D. The V end was cut by 2 bases, the J end by 7 bases, with 9 bases between. The CDR3 is made up of 14 amino acids. The CDR3: CASSLKAPNSPLHF. DNA for the CDR3: TGTGCCAGCAGTTTAAAAGCCCCCAATTCACCCCTCCACTTT.

This clonotype appeared once. The genes are TRBV6-1 and TRBJ2-1; D is undetermined. Germline V lookup: CDR1 MNHNS, CDR2 SASEGT. CDR3 length: 15 amino acids. Trimming shortened V by 7 bases and J by 6 bases, and 19 bases separated the two germline ends. The CDR3 region is CASTPPVPVRNEQFF. The DNA of the CDR3 is TGTGCCAGCACTCCACCGGTGCCTGTCCGCAATGAGCAGTTCTTC.

This clonotype came up a few times. The V call is TRBV18, the J call TRBJ2-5; TRBD1 agrees at 11 bases. V was pared by 6 bases and J by 3 bases, with 3 bases of the junction left unmatched. This CDR3 contains 14 residues. Germline V gives CDR1 KGHSH, CDR2 LQKENI. The CDR3 bases are TGTGCCAGCTCCAGGACAGGGGGCGAAGAGACCCAGTACTTC. Translated, it gives CASSRTGGEETQYF.

This clonotype occurred once. This chain uses TRBV20-1 with TRBJ2-4, with D unclear. The CDR3 length is 12 residues. Trimming shortened V by 6 bases and J by 5 bases, and 11 bases separated the two germline ends. Germline CDR1 reads DFQATT; CDR2 reads SNEGSKA (reference sequence). For the CDR3, the DNA is TGCAGTGCCATCGGTAACGAAAACATTCAGTACTTC. It translates to CSAIGNENIQYF.

The CDR3 coding sequence is TGTGCCAGCGAGTTGTCGGAAGGTACAGATACGCAGTATTTT. Amino acids: CASELSEGTDTQYF. V is TRBV18 and J is TRBJ2-3; D is uncertain. CDR1 and CDR2 (germline): KGHSH, LQKENI. The CDR3 totals 14 residues. The germline V and J ends were trimmed by 8 bases and 3 bases, with 15 bases remaining between them.